These 9 T cell receptor beta chains came from one sample sequenced in a study of cytomegalovirus exposure and HLA in healthy donors. The PCR employed 60 Vbeta primers together with 13 Jbeta primers. The table came from immunoSEQ multiplex PCR; TCRdb's copy has only in-frame clones and leaves some out. Among tens of thousands of clones listed, more than 65% were seen once. What was sequenced was PBMCs. The receptors come from a woman aged 18-29 years in good health and CMV-seronegative.

CDR3 protein: CASSLVGGPNQPQHF. DNA for the CDR3: TGTGCCAGCAGCCTTGTGGGGGGGCCAAATCAGCCCCAGCATTTT. J is TRBJ1-5 and V is TRBV7-9; perhaps TRBD1 as D (6 bases). Germline CDR1 is SEHNR and CDR2 is FQNEAQ (reference sequence). CDR3 length: 15 amino acids. V was shortened by 5 bases and J by 4 bases, with 15 bases between the two germline ends. The whole variable domain, filled in from reference TRBV7-9 and TRBJ1-5, reads DTGVSQNPRHKITKRGQNVTFRCDPISEHNRLYWYRQTLGQGPEFLTYFQNEAQLEKSRLLSDRFSAERPKGSFSTLEIQRTEQGDSAMYLCASSLVGGPNQPQHFGDGTRLSIL.

The chain carries TRBV18 and TRBJ1-5; D not certain. CDR1 is KGHSH and CDR2 is LQKENI in the germline V gene. Trimming removed 2 bases at V and 1 base at J, with 6 bases between. This CDR3 comprises 14 residues. In nucleotides, the CDR3 is TGTGCCAGCTCACCAGAGGCCAGCAATCAGCCCCAGCATTTT. This encodes CASSPEASNQPQHF.

This clone has only one observation. The rearrangement uses TRBV10-3 and TRBJ2-5; 11 bases are a match to TRBD2. The DNA end favors TRBJ2-7, so the J call may be wrong. CDR1 and CDR2 (germline): ENHRY, SYGVKD. The CDR3 contains 15 residues. The CDR3 protein is CAISDETSGNYEQYF. The CDR3 coding sequence is TGTGCCATCAGTGATGAGACTAGCGGGAACTACGAGCAGTACTTC.

This chain joins TRBV6-5 and TRBJ1-2, with D possibly TRBD1 on 5 matching bases. The CDR3 contains 14 residues. V was cut by 0 bases and J by 4 bases, with 9 bases left in between. Germline assignment: CDR1 MNHEY and CDR2 SVGAGI. The CDR3 sequence: CASSYSRDSYGYTF. In nucleotides, the CDR3 is TGTGCCAGCAGTTACTCCCGAGACAGCTATGGCTACACCTTC.

CDR3: CASSPQVGVGTEAFF. DNA for the CDR3: TGCGCCAGCAGCCCCCAAGTCGGGGTGGGGACTGAAGCTTTCTTT. The V gene is TRBV5-1, the J gene TRBJ1-1; the D is unclear. The CDR3 has 15 residues. Germline V gene data show CDR1 as SGHRS and CDR2 as YFSETQ. The V end lost 4 bases, the J end lost 5 bases, and 18 bases lay between the germline ends.

The V gene is TRBV6-1, the J gene TRBJ2-4; no firm D call. Trimming left V 1 base short and J 0 bases short, with 10 bases between. The CDR3 consists of 16 residues. Germline CDR1 reads MNHNS; CDR2 reads SASEGT. This chain's CDR3 is CASSEVAVLAKNIQYF. The DNA of the CDR3 is TGTGCCAGCAGTGAAGTGGCGGTTCTAGCCAAAAACATTCAGTACTTC.

A note on this clone: Compared with germline, one end of the junction differs, possibly owing to a read error. The chain combines TRBV5-8 with TRBJ1-3; no clear D gene. The germline V gene encodes CDR1 SGHTS and CDR2 YDEGEE. The CDR3 consists of 13 residues. The CDR3 sequence: CASSLGSGSTIYF. For the CDR3, the DNA is TGTGCCAGCAGCTTGGGGTCGGGAAGCACCATATATTTT.

This rearrangement joins TRBV7-9 to TRBJ2-3; 11 positions agree with TRBD2. There are 15 residues in the CDR3. Germline loops: CDR1 SEHNR, CDR2 FQNEAQ (reference sequence). The V and J ends lost 4 bases and 4 bases, in that order; junction bases with no gene match: 4. CDR3 nucleotides: TGTGCCAGCAGCTCCCCGGGACTAGCGGCAGATACGCAGTATTTT. Its protein is CASSSPGLAADTQYF.

The chain recombines TRBV7-2 with TRBJ2-7; 8 bases are a match to TRBD2. Trimming cost V 0 bases and J 2 bases; bases outside gene matches: 6. The CDR3 length is 16 residues. Germline V gene data show CDR1 as SGHTA and CDR2 as FQGNSA. CDR3 sequence reads: CASSLASGTTPYEQYF. The CDR3 region has the DNA TGTGCCAGCAGCTTAGCTAGCGGGACCACCCCCTACGAGCAGTACTTC.